This entry lists 18 T cell receptor beta chains sequenced from one sample in a study of blood T cell repertoires in COVID-19. TCRdb's copy holds only in-frame clones and misses some; the assay was immunoSEQ multiplex PCR. Here the sample spans over 85,000 clones, approximately 86% being singletons. Sequenced material: peripheral blood. These receptors were collected from a man aged 40-50 years with acute or convalescent COVID-19.

The chain links TRBV5-6 to TRBJ1-2; TRBD1 matches at 8 bases. Looked up from germline, CDR1 is SGHDT and CDR2 is YYEEEE. Losses at the gene ends were 0 bases for V and 2 bases for J; bases not matched to a gene: 6. This CDR3 has 16 residues. In DNA, the CDR3 is TGTGCCAGCAGCTTGGTCGGACAGGGTAGCAACTATGGCTACACCTTC. It encodes CASSLVGQGSNYGYTF.

V is TRBV20-1 and J is TRBJ2-3; D is unclear. V dropped 3 bases and J dropped 1 base, with 8 bases sitting between them. The CDR3 runs to 13 residues. Germline V lookup: CDR1 DFQATT, CDR2 SNEGSKA (reference sequence). Here the CDR3 reads CSASYRGTDTQYF. Written as DNA, the CDR3 is TGCAGTGCTAGTTATCGGGGCACAGATACGCAGTATTTT.

This clone was picked up a small number of times. The chain carries TRBV6-2 or TRBV6-3 and TRBJ2-5; possibly TRBD1 for D (6 bases). The germline V gene has CDR1 MNHEY and CDR2 SVGEGT. The CDR3 spans 15 residues. Trimming removed 2 bases from V and 5 bases from J, with 15 bases in between. The CDR3 is CASSYDVGGGETQYF. CDR3 coding DNA: TGTGCCAGCAGTTACGATGTTGGGGGCGGTGAGACCCAGTACTTC.

V is TRBV19 and J is TRBJ1-6, with TRBD1 identical over 7 bases. Per germline, CDR1 LNHDA and CDR2 SQIVND (reference sequence). This CDR3 is 17 amino acids long. With 5 bases clipped from V and 7 bases from J, the junction kept 14 bases outside the gene matches. The CDR3 DNA follows: TGTGCCAGTAGTTCTGGCCGGGACAGATATTCGAATTCACCCCTCCACTTT. Its translation: CASSSGRDRYSNSPLHF.

This chain connects TRBV4-1 to TRBJ2-5; 9 bases are a match to TRBD2. The CDR3 has 18 residues. Germline assignment: CDR1 MGHRA and CDR2 YSYEKL. The ends lost 0 bases at V and 0 bases at J; junction bases unmatched: 8. The CDR3: CASSQERGLAMYQETQYF. CDR3 bases: TGCGCCAGCAGCCAAGAAAGAGGACTAGCGATGTACCAAGAGACCCAGTACTTC.

This sequence joins TRBV3-1 (or the pseudogene TRBV3-2) and TRBJ2-7; 9 nucleotides agree with TRBD1. The CDR3 is 15 amino acids. The V and J ends lost 2 bases and 0 bases, in that order; junction bases with no gene match: 2. Germline lookup yields CDR1 LGHDT and CDR2 YNNKEL (reference sequence). The CDR3 spells CASSQRTGASYEQYF. The CDR3 DNA sequence: TGTGCCAGCAGCCAAAGGACAGGGGCCTCCTACGAGCAGTACTTC.

This clone was picked up one time. The CDR3 sequence: CASSSTGNEQFF. The DNA for the CDR3 is TGCGCCAGCAGCAGTACAGGGAATGAGCAGTTCTTC. V is TRBV5-1 and J is TRBJ2-1; TRBD1 is a possible D gene (6 bases). CDR3 length: 12 residues. Germline V gene data show CDR1 as SGHRS and CDR2 as YFSETQ. Trimming shortened V by 4 bases and J by 7 bases, and 9 bases separated the two germline ends.

Here the CDR3 reads CASSIVWGTAYEQYF. In DNA form, the CDR3 reads TGTGCCAGTAGTATAGTTTGGGGGACAGCCTACGAGCAGTACTTC. The chain joins TRBV19 to TRBJ2-7; 7 bases line up with TRBD1. Germline V CDR1 and CDR2: LNHDA, SQIVND (reference sequence). The CDR3 extends over 15 amino acids. Germline trimming cut 1 base from V and 2 bases from J; bases unmatched to any gene: 5.

The chain has TRBV4-3 and TRBJ2-3; 9 bases agree with TRBD2. This CDR3 contains 15 residues. Germline V gene lookup returns CDR1 LGHNA and CDR2 YSLEER. The V and J ends lost 4 bases and 6 bases, in that order; junction bases with no gene match: 8. The CDR3 bases are TGCGCCAGCAGCCCCAGCGGGGCGGGGGGGGATACGCAGTATTTT. It yields the protein CASSPSGAGGDTQYF.

The chain employs TRBV18 and TRBJ2-3, with 10 bases that match TRBD2. In germline, CDR1 is KGHSH, CDR2 LQKENI. The CDR3 length is 16 residues. J gave up 4 bases and V 2 bases, and 6 bases lay outside the gene matches. The CDR3 nucleotides are TGTGCCAGCTCACCATTTAGCGGGAGGAGGTCAGATACGCAGTATTTT. Its protein product is CASSPFSGRRSDTQYF.

The chain links TRBV6-2 or TRBV6-3 to TRBJ1-1; D gene unclear. V was cut by 2 bases and J by 0 bases, with 4 bases left in between. Looked up from germline, CDR1 is MNHEY and CDR2 is SVGEGT. The CDR3 loop spans 13 amino acids. The CDR3 sequence: CASSYTLNTEAFF. CDR3 nucleotide sequence: TGTGCCAGCAGTTACACACTGAACACTGAAGCTTTCTTT.

The chain uses TRBV6-1 and TRBJ2-2; 9 bases line up with TRBD1. CDR3 length: 16 residues. CDR1 is MNHNS, CDR2 SASEGT, per germline. J was trimmed by 5 bases and V by 4 bases; bases with no gene match: 8. The CDR3 sequence: CASSVAGTGRTGELFF. The CDR3 nucleotides read TGTGCCAGCAGTGTCGCCGGGACAGGGAGGACCGGGGAGCTGTTTTTT.

Turning to this clone: This sample includes further DNA sequences coding for the same CDR3. The rearrangement links TRBV11-3 to TRBJ2-3, with no clear D. Trimming pared 2 bases from V and 0 bases from J, leaving 3 bases between. Germline V gene lookup returns CDR1 SGHNT and CDR2 YENEEA. The CDR3 sequence is 13 residues long. CDR3 sequence: CASSLSSTDTQYF. The CDR3 region has the DNA TGTGCCAGCAGCTTATCTAGCACAGATACGCAGTATTTT.

The rearrangement links TRBV19 to TRBJ1-2; 10 bases agree with TRBD1. Germline trimming cut 9 bases from V and 3 bases from J; bases unmatched to any gene: 7. The V gene's germline CDR1 is LNHDA and CDR2 SQIVND (reference sequence). The CDR3 covers 14 residues. The CDR3 sequence is CASRGQGEYYGYTF. CDR3 sequence (DNA): TGTGCCAGCCGAGGACAGGGGGAGTACTATGGCTACACCTTC.

The chain uses TRBV5-1 and TRBJ1-2; D not certain. V was trimmed by 4 bases and J by 1 base, leaving 11 bases between them. The CDR3 is 14 residues long. From germline, CDR1 is SGHRS and CDR2 YFSETQ. The CDR3 spells CASSPDGNNYGYTF. The CDR3 DNA follows: TGCGCCAGCAGCCCGGACGGGAATAACTATGGCTACACCTTC.

This rearrangement joins TRBV5-1 to TRBJ1-2; maybe TRBD1 (6 bases). CDR3 length: 15 residues. V was pared by 0 bases and J by 8 bases, with 17 bases between. Germline V gives CDR1 SGHRS, CDR2 YFSETQ. In DNA, the CDR3 is TGCGCCAGCAGCTTGGGGTACGGACAGAATTACGGCTACACCTTC. Its translation is CASSLGYGQNYGYTF.

The CDR3 bases are TGTGCCAGCAGCGTAGCACCCACAGGGTTTGGCTATGGCTACACCTTC. Its protein product is CASSVAPTGFGYGYTF. The chain combines TRBV9 with TRBJ1-2; D is perhaps TRBD1 (6 bases). CDR1 SGDLS and CDR2 YYNGEE come from the germline V gene. Trimming stripped 0 bases from V and 4 bases from J, with 16 bases between. The CDR3 covers 16 residues.

This clone appeared many times. The rearrangement uses TRBV11-1 and TRBJ2-7; 8 nucleotides match TRBD1. There are 14 residues in the CDR3. Trimming cost V 1 base and J 7 bases; bases outside gene matches: 6. CDR1 and CDR2 (germline): SGHAT, FQDESV (reference sequence). The CDR3 region is CASSLGQGAREQYF. The CDR3 DNA is TGTGCCAGCAGCTTAGGGCAGGGGGCGAGAGAGCAGTACTTC.